This T cell receptor beta chain comes out of a study of PD-L1 blockade in urothelial cancer. In the study overall: Atezolizumab 1,200 mg was given intravenously every 3 weeks, starting 2014. General study points: TCR clonality was measured in pretreatment peripheral blood. Clonality below the median predicted better survival.

Time point meaning: pretreatment peripheral blood. Comment on this clone: Its antigen is still unknown.

Germline V lookup: CDR1 SGHRS, CDR2 YFSETQ. V gave up 0 bases and J gave up 6 bases; unmatched junction bases: 6. The CDR3 has 15 residues. The templates were synthetic TCR analogs, and they were spiked into each PCR. The data were produced by immunoSEQ multiplex PCR, yet TCRdb's version contains in-frame clones alone and is incomplete. This sample has 50,000 to 55,000 clones, with 85% to 90% found just once. This receptor was taken from a man aged 55 to 70 with urothelial cancer. The chain joins TRBV5-1 to TRBJ2-7; 10 bases are shared with TRBD1. The input for sequencing was PBMCs, taken around atezolizumab (anti-PD-L1) treatment. CDR3: CASSLGQGARGEQYF. In DNA form, the CDR3 reads TGCGCCAGCAGCTTGGGACAGGGGGCGAGGGGCGAGCAGTACTTC.